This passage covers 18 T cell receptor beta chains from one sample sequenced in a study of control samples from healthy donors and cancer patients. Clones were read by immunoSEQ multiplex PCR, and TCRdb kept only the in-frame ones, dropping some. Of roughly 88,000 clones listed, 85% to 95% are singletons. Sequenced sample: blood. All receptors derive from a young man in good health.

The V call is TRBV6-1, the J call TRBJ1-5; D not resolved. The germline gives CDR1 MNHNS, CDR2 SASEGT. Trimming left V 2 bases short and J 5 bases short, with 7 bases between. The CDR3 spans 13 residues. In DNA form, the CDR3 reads TGTGCCAGCAGTGAACTCGGTCATCAGCCCCAGCATTTT. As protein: CASSELGHQPQHF.

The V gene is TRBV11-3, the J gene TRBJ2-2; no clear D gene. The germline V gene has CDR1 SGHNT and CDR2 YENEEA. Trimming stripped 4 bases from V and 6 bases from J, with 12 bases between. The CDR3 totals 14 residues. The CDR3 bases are TGTGCCAGCAGCTCACCTAACGTGGCCGGGGAGCTGTTTTTT. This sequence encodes CASSSPNVAGELFF.

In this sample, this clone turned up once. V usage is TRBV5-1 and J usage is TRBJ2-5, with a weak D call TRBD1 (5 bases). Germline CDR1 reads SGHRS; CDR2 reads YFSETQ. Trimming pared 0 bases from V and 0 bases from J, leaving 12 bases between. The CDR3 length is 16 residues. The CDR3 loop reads CASSLAIQANQETQYF. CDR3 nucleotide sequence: TGCGCCAGCAGCTTGGCCATACAGGCCAACCAAGAGACCCAGTACTTC.

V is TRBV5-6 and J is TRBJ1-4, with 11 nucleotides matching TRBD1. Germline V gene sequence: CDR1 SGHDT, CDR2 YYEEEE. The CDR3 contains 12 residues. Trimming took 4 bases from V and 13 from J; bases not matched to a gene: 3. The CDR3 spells CASSIGTGGLFF. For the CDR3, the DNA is TGTGCCAGCAGCATCGGGACAGGGGGACTGTTTTTT.

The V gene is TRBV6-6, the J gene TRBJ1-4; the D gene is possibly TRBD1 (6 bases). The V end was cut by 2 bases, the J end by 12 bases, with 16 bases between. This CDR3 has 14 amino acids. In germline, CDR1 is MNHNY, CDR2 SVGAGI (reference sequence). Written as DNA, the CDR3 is TGTGCCAGCAGTTACGGGGGCCTCGGGGAGGAACTGTTTTTT. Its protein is CASSYGGLGEELFF.

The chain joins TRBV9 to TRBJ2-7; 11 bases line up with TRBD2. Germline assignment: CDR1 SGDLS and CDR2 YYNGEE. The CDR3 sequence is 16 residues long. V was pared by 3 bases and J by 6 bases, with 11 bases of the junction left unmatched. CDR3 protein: CASSAEIAGGPSEQYF. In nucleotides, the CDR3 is TGTGCCAGCAGCGCAGAAATAGCGGGAGGGCCGAGCGAGCAGTACTTC.

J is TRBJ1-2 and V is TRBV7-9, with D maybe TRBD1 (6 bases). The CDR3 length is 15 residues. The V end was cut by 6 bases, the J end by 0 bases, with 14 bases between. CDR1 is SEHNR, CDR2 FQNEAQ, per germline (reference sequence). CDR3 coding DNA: TGTGCCAGCAGTATGACAGGTTCCACTAACTATGGCTACACCTTC. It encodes CASSMTGSTNYGYTF.

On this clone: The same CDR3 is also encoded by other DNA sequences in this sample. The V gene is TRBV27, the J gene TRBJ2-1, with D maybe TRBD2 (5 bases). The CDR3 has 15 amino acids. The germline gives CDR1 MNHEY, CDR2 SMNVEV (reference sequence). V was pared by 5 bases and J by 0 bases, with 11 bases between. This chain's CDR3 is CASSRSGSSYNEQFF. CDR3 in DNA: TGTGCCAGCAGTCGGTCGGGGAGCTCCTACAATGAGCAGTTCTTC.

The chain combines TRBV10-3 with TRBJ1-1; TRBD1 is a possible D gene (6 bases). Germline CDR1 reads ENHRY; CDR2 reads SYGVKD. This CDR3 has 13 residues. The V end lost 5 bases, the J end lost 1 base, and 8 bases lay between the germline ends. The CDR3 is CAISRQENTEAFF. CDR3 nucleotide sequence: TGTGCCATCAGTAGACAGGAGAACACTGAAGCTTTCTTT.

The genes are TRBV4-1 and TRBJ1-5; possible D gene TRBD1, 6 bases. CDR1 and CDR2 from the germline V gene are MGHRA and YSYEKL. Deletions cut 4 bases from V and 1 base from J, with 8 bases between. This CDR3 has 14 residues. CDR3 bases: TGCGCCAGCAGCCGGGGACACAGCAATCAGCCCCAGCATTTT. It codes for CASSRGHSNQPQHF.

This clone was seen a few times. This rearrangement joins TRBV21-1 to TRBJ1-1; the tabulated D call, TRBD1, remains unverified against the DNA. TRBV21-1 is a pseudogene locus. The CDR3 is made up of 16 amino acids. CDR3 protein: CASRALRGDLDTEAFF. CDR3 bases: TGTGCCAGCAGGGCCCTCAGGGGCGACCTGGACACTGAAGCTTTCTTT.

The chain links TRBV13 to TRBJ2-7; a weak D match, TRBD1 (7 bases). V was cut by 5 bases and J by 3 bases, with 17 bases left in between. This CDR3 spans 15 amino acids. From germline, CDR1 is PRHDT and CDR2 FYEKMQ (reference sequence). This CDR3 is CASSPGGRSVYEQYF. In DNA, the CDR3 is TGTGCCAGCAGCCCAGGGGGGCGAAGCGTCTACGAGCAGTACTTC.

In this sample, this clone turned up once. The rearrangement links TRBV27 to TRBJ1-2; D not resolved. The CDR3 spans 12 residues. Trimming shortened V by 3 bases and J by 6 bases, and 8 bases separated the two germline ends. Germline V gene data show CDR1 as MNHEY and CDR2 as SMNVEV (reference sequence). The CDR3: CASSFQGHGYTF. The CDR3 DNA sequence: TGTGCCAGCAGTTTCCAAGGCCATGGCTACACCTTC.

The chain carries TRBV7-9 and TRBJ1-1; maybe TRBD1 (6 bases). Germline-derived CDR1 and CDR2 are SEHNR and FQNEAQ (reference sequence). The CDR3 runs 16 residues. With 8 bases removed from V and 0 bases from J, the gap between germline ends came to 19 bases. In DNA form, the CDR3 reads TGTGCCAGCTACCCCAACAACAGGGAGATGAACACTGAAGCTTTCTTT. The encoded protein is CASYPNNREMNTEAFF.

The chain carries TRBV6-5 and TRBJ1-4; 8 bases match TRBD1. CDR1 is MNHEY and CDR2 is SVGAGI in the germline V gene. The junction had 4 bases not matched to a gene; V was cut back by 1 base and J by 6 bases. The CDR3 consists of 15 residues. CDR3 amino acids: CASSYWTGLHEKLFF. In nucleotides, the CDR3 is TGTGCCAGCAGTTACTGGACAGGGCTACATGAAAAACTGTTTTTT.

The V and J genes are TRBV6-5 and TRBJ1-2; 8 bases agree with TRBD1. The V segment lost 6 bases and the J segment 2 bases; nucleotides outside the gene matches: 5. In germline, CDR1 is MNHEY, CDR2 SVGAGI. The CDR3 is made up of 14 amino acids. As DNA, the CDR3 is TGTGCCAGCAGACGGACAGGGCCGAACTATGGCTACACCTTC. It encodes CASRRTGPNYGYTF.

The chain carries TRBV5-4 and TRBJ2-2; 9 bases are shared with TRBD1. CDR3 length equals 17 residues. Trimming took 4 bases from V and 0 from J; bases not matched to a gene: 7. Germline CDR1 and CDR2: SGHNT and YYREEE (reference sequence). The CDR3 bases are TGTGCCAGCAGCCCTACCGGGACAGGGCCGAACACCGGGGAGCTGTTTTTT. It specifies CASSPTGTGPNTGELFF.

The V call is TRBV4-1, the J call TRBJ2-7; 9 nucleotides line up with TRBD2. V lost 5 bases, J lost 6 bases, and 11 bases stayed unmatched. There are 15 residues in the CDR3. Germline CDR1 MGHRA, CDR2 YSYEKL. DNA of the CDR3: TGCGCCAGCAGCGGGGGCGGGAGGGCCTCTCGCGAGCAGTACTTC. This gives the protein CASSGGGRASREQYF.